Listed below are T cell receptor beta chains from one sample, sequenced in a study of CD8+ T cells in alopecia areata. TCRdb keeps only in-frame clones here, not all; method: immunoSEQ multiplex PCR. The sample shows about 200,000 clones, 35% to 45% of them seen only once. The source was CD4+ T cells sorted from blood, collected at approximately week 30, from a patient treated with tofacitinib. The receptors come from a human donor with alopecia areata. CDR3s include the opening cysteine and the closing phenylalanine or tryptophan. The order of the fields is J gene, clone size, D gene, V gene, CDR3 DNA, CDR3 protein. D genes are given only for firm matches. The listing skips clone size in some rows; elsewhere it reads once, few, many or a size class.

>TRBJ2-6|few|.|TRBV29-1
TGCAGCGTTTCCGGGACTGATCGCTCTGGGGCCAACGTCCTGACTTTC
CSVSGTDRSGANVLTF
>TRBJ2-4|.|.|TRBV2
TGTGCCAGCAGTGTTGGGACTGCCAAAAACATTCAGTACTTC
CASSVGTAKNIQYF
>TRBJ2-5|.|.|TRBV29-1
TGCAGCGTAGATAGGACACAAAGACAAGAGACCCAGTACTTC
CSVDRTQRQETQYF
>TRBJ1-1|.|TRBD1|TRBV18
TGTGCCAGCTCCGCAGGACAGGCAGTTAAGGACACTGAAGCTTTCTTT
CASSAGQAVKDTEAFF
>TRBJ2-5|.|.|TRBV15
TGTGCCACCAGCCTAGGGAAGGACCAAGAGACCCAGTACTTC
CATSLGKDQETQYF
>TRBJ1-5|.|.|TRBV6-6
TGTGCCAGCGGACAGCCCAATCAGCCCCAGCATTTT
CASGQPNQPQHF
>TRBJ2-4|.|.|TRBV4-2
TGTGCCAGCAGCCAAGATCGGTCGGGGATCCAGAACATTCAGTACTTC
CASSQDRSGIQNIQYF
>TRBJ2-3|.|.|TRBV23-1
TGCGCCATCTCAGTCAGACCCCGGGAGACAGCCACAGATACGCAGTATTTT
CAISVRPRETATDTQYF
>TRBJ2-5|few|.|TRBV18
TGTGCCAGCTCACCAGTCAGGCAAGAGACCCAGTACTTC
CASSPVRQETQYF
>TRBJ1-1|.|.|TRBV15
TGTGCCACCAGCAGAGACCAGGGGATCGGTTTGACTGAAGCTTTCTTT
CATSRDQGIGLTEAFF
>TRBJ1-2|.|.|TRBV30
TGTGCCTGGGAGCCTATAATCATATGGGGCTACACCTTC
CAWEPIIIWGYTF
>TRBJ1-1|.|.|TRBV18
TGTGCCAGCTCACCCTCAGAAGGCACTGAAGCTTTCTTT
CASSPSEGTEAFF
>TRBJ2-1|.|TRBD2|TRBV5-1
TGCGCCAGCAGCCTGACTAGCGATCGTGAGCAGTTCTTC
CASSLTSDREQFF
>TRBJ2-6|few|.|TRBV7-9
TGTGCCAGCAGCTTAGGCACCTCTGGGGCCAACGTCCTGACTTTC
CASSLGTSGANVLTF
>TRBJ2-1|.|TRBD1|TRBV7-6
TGTGCCAGCACCCCGTGGGGACAGGTCTCCTACAATGAGCAGTTCTTC
CASTPWGQVSYNEQFF
>TRBJ1-5|once|.|TRBV7-8
TGTGCCAGCAGCTTAGAGGTGAATAGCAATCAGCCCCAGCATTTT
CASSLEVNSNQPQHF
>TRBJ1-5|.|.|TRBV30
TGTGCCTGGAGTGTACCGGGTAATAGCAATCAGCCCCAGCATTTT
CAWSVPGNSNQPQHF
>TRBJ2-5|few|TRBD2|TRBV25-1
TGTGCCAGCAGGAGGACGGGAGGATCGGAGACCCAGTACTTC
CASRRTGGSETQYF
>TRBJ1-2|.|.|TRBV7-9
TGTGCCAGCAGCTTAGTCTGGGGGCAAAACTATGGCTACACCTTC
CASSLVWGQNYGYTF
>TRBJ2-7|few|TRBD1|TRBV5-1
TGCGCCAGCAGCCTGGACAGGGCGAAGGGAGAGCAGTACTTC
CASSLDRAKGEQYF
>TRBJ2-4|.|TRBD2|TRBV7-2
TGTGCCAGCAGCCCTTCTAGCGGGGGAGTAAACATTCAGTACTTC
CASSPSSGGVNIQYF
>TRBJ1-6|few|.|TRBV27
TGTGCCAGCAGCCCGAGGGGGGGAGGGAATTCACCCCTCCACTTT
CASSPRGGGNSPLHF
>TRBJ2-3|.|.|TRBV30
TGTGCCTGGAGTTTAACCATAGATACGCAGTATTTT
CAWSLTIDTQYF
>TRBJ1-4|.|.|TRBV29-1
TGCAGCGTCGTCCGGTCAACTAATGAAAAACTGTTTTTT
CSVVRSTNEKLFF
>TRBJ1-1|few|TRBD1|TRBV14
TGTGCCAGCAGCCCTTCAGGGGGTAAAAGGATGAACACTGAAGCTTTCTTT
CASSPSGGKRMNTEAFF
>TRBJ2-5|.|TRBD1|TRBV7-2
TGTGCCAGCAGCGCGGACAGGAGGGAGACCCAGTACTTC
CASSADRRETQYF
>TRBJ1-2|.|TRBD1|TRBV30
TGTGCCTGGAGTGTCTGGCAGGGGGATGGTGGCTACACCTTC
CAWSVWQGDGGYTF
>TRBJ1-1|.|TRBD1|TRBV7-2
TGTGCCAGCAGCTCACAGGGGCCGGGCACTGAAGCTTTCTTT
CASSSQGPGTEAFF
>TRBJ2-1|.|.|TRBV30
TGTGCCTGGAATAGGGGGGACTACAATGAGCAGTTCTTC
CAWNRGDYNEQFF
>TRBJ1-3|.|.|TRBV6-5
TGTGCCAGCTCAGCTCCGGGCCCCAGCAACACCATATATTTT
CASSAPGPSNTIYF
>TRBJ1-3|few|.|TRBV18
TGTGCCAGCTCACCACTCAGAGACATCGGCAGTGGAAACACCATATATTTT
CASSPLRDIGSGNTIYF
>TRBJ1-2|few|.|TRBV2
TGTGCCAGCAATCCAAACGCAGGGGTGAATGGCTACACCTTC
CASNPNAGVNGYTF
>TRBJ2-7|.|TRBD1|TRBV5-1
TGCGCCAGCAGCTCTTATACCGGGACAGGGAATAACGAGCAGTACTTC
CASSSYTGTGNNEQYF
>TRBJ2-5|.|TRBD2|TRBV9
TGTGCCAGCAGCGTAGGGGACTATCAAGAGACCCAGTACTTC
CASSVGDYQETQYF
>TRBJ2-7|.|.|TRBV6-6
TGTGCCACCTCGACTGCAACCTACGAGCAGTACTTC
CATSTATYEQYF
>TRBJ2-5|few|.|TRBV19
TGTGCCAGTAGCGGTACAGCGCAAGAGACCCAGTACTTC
CASSGTAQETQYF
>TRBJ2-7|.|.|TRBV6-5
TGTGCCAGCAGTTACCAACGTAGCTCCTACGAGCAGTACTTC
CASSYQRSSYEQYF
>TRBJ1-5|many|.|TRBV7-9
TGTGCCAGCAGCTACAGTGGCGGTGGCAATCAGCCCCAGCATTTT
CASSYSGGGNQPQHF
>TRBJ1-2|.|.|TRBV7-6
TGTGCCAGCAGCTTAGGGAGAGGATCGGTGGCGGGCAGGCGCTATGGCTACACCTTC
CASSLGRGSVAGRRYGYTF
>TRBJ1-1|.|TRBD1|TRBV9
TGTGCCAGCAGCGCAAGGGAAGCCGGGACAGGCACTGAAGCTTTCTTT
CASSAREAGTGTEAFF
>TRBJ2-3|.|.|TRBV7-9
TGTGCCAGCAGCACTGCGCGGCTCACAGATACGCAGTATTTT
CASSTARLTDTQYF
>TRBJ2-4|.|.|TRBV7-2
TGTGCCAGCAGCAGGTCCGACTTAAACATTCAGTACTTC
CASSRSDLNIQYF
>TRBJ1-1|.|TRBD1|TRBV30
TGTGCCACCTCCGGGACAGGGGGCACTGAAGCTTTCTTT
CATSGTGGTEAFF
>TRBJ1-2|.|.|TRBV29-1
TGCAGCGCCGTCCCTAAGGGCCCCACCTATGGCTACACCTTC
CSAVPKGPTYGYTF
>TRBJ2-6|.|.|TRBV14
TGTGCCAGCAGCCAATTGGGACGACGGGCCAACGTCCTGACTTTC
CASSQLGRRANVLTF
>TRBJ2-2|few|.|TRBV30
TGTGCCTGGAGCCCTGGGCCCGGGGAGCTGTTTTTT
CAWSPGPGELFF